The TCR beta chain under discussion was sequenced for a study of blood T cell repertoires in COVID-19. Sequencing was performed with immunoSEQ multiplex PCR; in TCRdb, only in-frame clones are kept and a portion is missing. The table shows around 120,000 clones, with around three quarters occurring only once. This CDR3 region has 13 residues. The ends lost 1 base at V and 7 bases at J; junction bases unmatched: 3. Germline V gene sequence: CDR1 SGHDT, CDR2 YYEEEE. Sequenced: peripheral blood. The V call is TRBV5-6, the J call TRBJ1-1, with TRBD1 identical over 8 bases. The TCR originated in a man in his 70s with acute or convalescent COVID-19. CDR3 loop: CASSLFGTGEAFF. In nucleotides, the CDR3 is TGTGCCAGCAGCTTGTTTGGGACAGGTGAAGCTTTCTTT.